These 28 T cell receptor beta chains were all obtained from the same sample, sequenced in a study of blood T cell repertoires in COVID-19. The protocol was immunoSEQ multiplex PCR, while the TCRdb copy is restricted to in-frame clones and leaves out a portion. The table includes just under 150,000 clones, 80% to 90% detected once. Sequencing used peripheral blood. These receptors were collected from a woman aged 50 to 60 with active or convalescent COVID-19.

V usage is TRBV12-3 or TRBV12-4 and J usage is TRBJ2-5; D remains unclear. The CDR3 totals 13 residues. Deletions cut 1 base from V and 6 bases from J, with 9 bases between. DNA for the CDR3: TGTGCCAGCAGTTTAGATCTCTCTAAGACCCAGTACTTC. This gives the protein CASSLDLSKTQYF.

DNA for the CDR3: TGCAGCGTACTAGCGGGGGGCTCCTACAATGAGCAGTTCTTC. It codes for CSVLAGGSYNEQFF. The chain links TRBV29-1 to TRBJ2-1; TRBD2 matches 12 bases. Trimming took 6 bases from V and 0 from J; bases not matched to a gene: 0. CDR1 is SQVTM and CDR2 is ANQGSEA in the germline V gene. The CDR3 is 14 amino acids.

J is TRBJ1-5 and V is TRBV7-2; the D is unclear. Trimming took off 5 bases at V and 3 bases at J, with 5 bases between the two ends. CDR1 SGHTA and CDR2 FQGNSA come from the germline V gene. The CDR3 has 12 amino acids. Here the CDR3 DNA reads TGTGCCAGCAGCCTGTACAATCAGCCCCAGCATTTT. This sequence encodes CASSLYNQPQHF. Filled out from reference TRBV7-2 and TRBJ1-5, the complete variable domain reads GAGVSQSPSNKVTEKGKDVELRCDPISGHTALYWYRQSLGQGLEFLIYFQGNSAPDKSGLPSDRFSAERTGGSVSTLTIQRTQQEDSAVYLCASSLYNQPQHFGDGTRLSIL.

This sequence joins TRBV10-3 and TRBJ2-2, with TRBD1 identical over 7 bases. CDR1 ENHRY and CDR2 SYGVKD come from the germline V gene. The CDR3 has 14 amino acids. After removal of 6 bases from V and 3 bases from J, the junction contained 4 bases not matched to a gene. This CDR3 reads CAIRRTGDTGELFF. The CDR3 nucleotides are TGTGCCATCAGACGGACAGGTGACACCGGGGAGCTGTTTTTT.

The chain is built from TRBV5-1 and TRBJ1-6; the match to TRBD1 covers 9 bases. J was trimmed by 6 bases and V by 4 bases; bases with no gene match: 5. The germline V gene has CDR1 SGHRS and CDR2 YFSETQ. This CDR3 contains 15 residues. The CDR3 is CASSQGTGTNSPLHF. The CDR3 coding sequence is TGCGCCAGCAGCCAAGGGACAGGGACTAATTCACCCCTCCACTTT.

The genes are TRBV29-1 and TRBJ1-2; no definite D call. The CDR3 covers 11 residues. Per the germline V gene, CDR1 is SQVTM and CDR2 is ANQGSEA. The germline V and J ends were trimmed by 3 bases and 1 base, with 3 bases remaining between them. The CDR3 reads CSVESNYGYTF. Written as DNA, the CDR3 is TGCAGCGTTGAGAGTAACTATGGCTACACCTTC.

The V call is TRBV7-3, the J call TRBJ2-1; 8 positions match TRBD2. The CDR3 is 16 residues long. In germline, CDR1 is SGHTA, CDR2 FQGTGA. Germline trimming cut 5 bases from V and 6 bases from J; bases unmatched to any gene: 12. Here the CDR3 DNA reads TGTGCCAGCAGCCTCGCCCCGGGACTAGGTTTCAATGAGCAGTTCTTC. It codes for CASSLAPGLGFNEQFF.

The chain links TRBV5-6 to TRBJ2-7; 11 bases map to TRBD1. The length of the CDR3 is 15 residues. Germline CDR1 reads SGHDT; CDR2 reads YYEEEE. J lost 5 bases, V lost 2 bases, and 6 bases had no gene match. The CDR3 coding sequence is TGTGCCAGCAGCTTACGGACAGGGGGCTCGGACGAGCAGTACTTC. Encoded protein: CASSLRTGGSDEQYF.

This clone was seen a few times. V and J are TRBV5-1 and TRBJ1-1, with a tentative D call TRBD1 (5 bases). CDR3 length: 14 residues. Trimming took 4 bases from V and 4 from J, leaving 14 bases between them. Germline-derived CDR1 and CDR2 are SGHRS and YFSETQ. The CDR3 region is CASSPHGGGTEAFF. DNA for the CDR3: TGCGCCAGCAGCCCGCACGGGGGGGGCACTGAAGCTTTCTTT.

The chain has TRBV7-3 and TRBJ2-3; TRBD2 aligns across 14 bases. From germline, CDR1 is SGHTA and CDR2 FQGTGA. V lost 5 bases to trimming and J lost 4 bases; unmatched junction nucleotides: 8. The CDR3 sequence is 17 residues long. CDR3 residues: CASSPGLAGGLADTQYF. Written as DNA, the CDR3 is TGTGCCAGCAGCCCAGGACTAGCGGGAGGACTAGCAGATACGCAGTATTTT. Using reference TRBV7-3 and TRBJ2-3 for the parts outside the CDR3, the full variable domain is GAGVSQTPSNKVTEKGKYVELRCDPISGHTALYWYRQSLGQGPEFLIYFQGTGAADDSGLPNDRFFAVRPEGSVSTLKIQRTERGDSAVYLCASSPGLAGGLADTQYFGPGTRLTVL.

V usage is TRBV18 and J usage is TRBJ2-7; 8 bases fit TRBD1. Germline assignment: CDR1 KGHSH and CDR2 LQKENI. This CDR3 contains 15 residues. Trimming removed 8 bases from V and 6 bases from J; junction bases left unmatched: 15. CDR3 sequence (DNA): TGTGCCAGCCGAAGACCCGGGACAGGAGATGGCGAGCAGTACTTC. Protein sequence: CASRRPGTGDGEQYF. The whole variable domain, remainder taken from reference TRBV18 and TRBJ2-7, is NAGVMQNPRHLVRRRGQEARLRCSPMKGHSHVYWYRQLPEEGLKFMVYLQKENIIDESGMPKERFSAEFPKEGPSILRIQQVVRGDSAAYFCASRRPGTGDGEQYFGPGTRLTVT.

The rearrangement links TRBV7-8 to TRBJ2-7; 9 bases map to TRBD1. The CDR3 extends over 15 amino acids. Per the germline V gene, CDR1 is SGHVS and CDR2 is FQNEAQ. V dropped 2 bases and J dropped 4; count of bases not matched to a gene: 6. CDR3 sequence reads: CASSLTTGGGYEQYF. CDR3 nucleotides: TGTGCCAGCAGCTTAACGACAGGGGGTGGGTACGAGCAGTACTTC.

The chain links TRBV4-1 to TRBJ1-1; 7 bases match TRBD1. Germline V gene data show CDR1 as MGHRA and CDR2 as YSYEKL. The CDR3 contains 15 residues. V was pared by 0 bases and J by 5 bases, with 6 bases of the junction left unmatched. DNA of the CDR3: TGCGCCAGCAGCCAAGAGATACAGGGGCAAACTGAAGCTTTCTTT. It is translated as CASSQEIQGQTEAFF.

V and J are TRBV6-1 and TRBJ2-7; D might be TRBD2 (6 bases). The CDR3 length is 15 residues. Germline values: CDR1 MNHNS, CDR2 SASEGT. Trimming pared 6 bases from V and 1 base from J, leaving 16 bases between. Here the CDR3 reads CASRYRGTPSYEQYF. CDR3 sequence (DNA): TGTGCCAGCAGGTACCGCGGGACGCCTTCCTACGAGCAGTACTTC.

The V gene is TRBV7-9, the J gene TRBJ2-1, with 9 nucleotides matching TRBD2. The CDR3 runs to 18 residues. Germline trimming cut 2 bases from V and 0 bases from J; bases unmatched to any gene: 8. Germline CDR1 is SEHNR and CDR2 is FQNEAQ (reference sequence). In DNA form, the CDR3 reads TGTGCCAGCAGCTTAAGCGCGGGAGGGTCGAGCTCCTACAATGAGCAGTTCTTC. It translates to CASSLSAGGSSSYNEQFF.

This chain links TRBV9 with TRBJ2-1; possibly TRBD2 for D (6 bases). This CDR3 is built from 15 residues. Trimming cost V 0 bases and J 1 base, with 8 bases left between them. The germline gives CDR1 SGDLS, CDR2 YYNGEE. The CDR3 DNA reads as TGTGCCAGCAGCGTAGAGGGAGGATCCTACAATGAGCAGTTCTTC. It specifies CASSVEGGSYNEQFF.

The chain joins TRBV18 to TRBJ2-5, with no clear D. Trimming left V 3 bases short and J 2 bases short, with 7 bases between. Germline values: CDR1 KGHSH, CDR2 LQKENI. CDR3 size: 13 residues. In DNA, the CDR3 is TGTGCCAGCTCACCGAACGGTCAAGAGACCCAGTACTTC. Translation gives CASSPNGQETQYF. The whole variable domain, remainder taken from reference TRBV18 and TRBJ2-5, is NAGVMQNPRHLVRRRGQEARLRCSPMKGHSHVYWYRQLPEEGLKFMVYLQKENIIDESGMPKERFSAEFPKEGPSILRIQQVVRGDSAAYFCASSPNGQETQYFGPGTRLLVL.

V and J are TRBV5-1 and TRBJ1-1; 7 nucleotides agree with TRBD1. From germline, CDR1 is SGHRS and CDR2 YFSETQ. Trimming cost V 7 bases and J 2 bases; bases outside gene matches: 11. The CDR3 is 15 residues long. The CDR3 sequence: CASSPRGQLNTEAFF. In DNA form, the CDR3 reads TGCGCCAGCTCCCCCCGGGGACAGTTAAACACTGAAGCTTTCTTT.

V and J are TRBV7-2 and TRBJ2-2; 10 positions agree with TRBD1. CDR3 size: 15 residues. The junction had 2 bases not matched to a gene; V was cut back by 1 base and J by 6 bases. Germline assignment: CDR1 SGHTA and CDR2 FQGNSA. CDR3 protein: CASSLGTGGPGELFF. The CDR3 region has the DNA TGTGCCAGCAGCTTAGGGACAGGGGGGCCCGGGGAGCTGTTTTTT.

This chain joins TRBV29-1 and TRBJ2-7, with TRBD2 identical over 10 bases. The junction had 5 bases not matched to a gene; V was cut back by 6 bases and J by 0 bases. This CDR3 spans 14 amino acids. Germline lookup yields CDR1 SQVTM and CDR2 ANQGSEA. CDR3 in amino acids: CSVDSGRASYEQYF. The DNA of the CDR3 is TGCAGCGTGGACAGCGGGAGGGCCTCCTACGAGCAGTACTTC.

This chain connects TRBV5-1 to TRBJ1-1; D gene uncertain. V dropped 2 bases and J dropped 1 base, with 3 bases sitting between them. This CDR3 has 12 residues. Germline lookup yields CDR1 SGHRS and CDR2 YFSETQ. Here the CDR3 DNA reads TGCGCCAGCAGCTTACAGAACACTGAAGCTTTCTTT. As protein: CASSLQNTEAFF.

This clone was counted once. This chain links TRBV19 with TRBJ1-2, with a tentative D call TRBD1 (5 bases). With 6 bases removed from V and 6 bases from J, the gap between germline ends came to 8 bases. CDR1 is LNHDA, CDR2 SQIVND, per germline (reference sequence). This CDR3 region has 11 residues. The CDR3 DNA reads TGTGCCAGTAGAATGGGGCATGGCTACACCTTC. Protein: CASRMGHGYTF. Full variable domain (remainder filled in from reference TRBV19 and TRBJ1-2): DGGITQSPKYLFRKEGQNVTLSCEQNLNHDAMYWYRQDPGQGLRLIYYSQIVNDFQKGDIAEGYSVSREKKESFPLTVTSAQKNPTAFYLCASRMGHGYTFGSGTRLTVV.

The chain combines TRBV4-3 with TRBJ2-2; 11 positions agree with TRBD1. This CDR3 comprises 16 residues. The germline gives CDR1 LGHNA, CDR2 YSLEER. V lost 3 bases to trimming and J lost 3 bases; unmatched junction nucleotides: 3. CDR3 amino acids: CASSQGDRGYTGELFF. The DNA for the CDR3 is TGCGCCAGCAGCCAGGGGGACAGGGGGTACACCGGGGAGCTGTTTTTT.

The chain recombines TRBV28 with TRBJ1-1; TRBD1 might be the D (6 bases). CDR1 and CDR2 from the germline V gene are MDHEN and SYDVKM. V was shortened by 7 bases and J by 5 bases, with 11 bases between the two germline ends. The CDR3 has 12 residues. CDR3 DNA: TGTGCCAGCAACTTAGGGGGAACTGAAGCTTTCTTT. Amino acids: CASNLGGTEAFF.

The chain carries TRBV28 and TRBJ1-5; 8 bases align to TRBD1. Germline CDR1 reads MDHEN; CDR2 reads SYDVKM. The CDR3 loop spans 19 amino acids. V lost 3 bases and J lost 0; bases outside the gene matches: 13. The CDR3 DNA is TGTGCCAGCAGTTTGGACGACAGGGGAGGGGATTATAGCAATCAGCCCCAGCATTTT. Encoded protein: CASSLDDRGGDYSNQPQHF. Filled out from reference TRBV28 and TRBJ1-5, the complete variable domain reads DVKVTQSSRYLVKRTGEKVFLECVQDMDHENMFWYRQDPGLGLRLIYFSYDVKMKEKGDIPEGYSVSREKKERFSLILESASTNQTSMYLCASSLDDRGGDYSNQPQHFGDGTRLSIL.

The genes are TRBV18 and TRBJ1-2, with 7 nucleotides matching TRBD1. Germline V gene sequence: CDR1 KGHSH, CDR2 LQKENI. V shed 5 bases, J shed 2 bases, and the junction held 5 bases outside the gene matches. CDR3 length equals 14 residues. The CDR3 DNA is TGTGCCAGCTCAACCGGGACAGACAACTATGGCTACACCTTC. It specifies CASSTGTDNYGYTF.

The chain carries TRBV9 and TRBJ2-5; D remains ambiguous. The germline V gene encodes CDR1 SGDLS and CDR2 YYNGEE. The CDR3 loop spans 13 amino acids. V gave up 1 base and J gave up 1 base, with 5 bases separating them. The CDR3 region is CASSVSSQETQYF. The CDR3 DNA sequence: TGTGCCAGCAGCGTATCGTCCCAAGAGACCCAGTACTTC. Full variable domain (missing parts from reference TRBV9 and TRBJ2-5): DSGVTQTPKHLITATGQRVTLRCSPRSGDLSVYWYQQSLDQGLQFLIQYYNGEERAKGNILERFSAQQFPDLHSELNLSSLELGDSALYFCASSVSSQETQYFGPGTRLLVL.

This clone was observed a few times. CDR3 in amino acids: CASSSYSNTGELFF. The CDR3, as DNA: TGTGCCAGCAGCTCGTACTCGAACACCGGGGAGCTGTTTTTT. This chain connects TRBV7-3 to TRBJ2-2; no firm D call. The germline V and J ends were trimmed by 4 bases and 0 bases, with 6 bases remaining between them. Looked up from germline, CDR1 is SGHTA and CDR2 is FQGTGA. The CDR3 length is 14 residues.